This T cell receptor beta chain came from a study of Ad26.COV2.S vaccination and SARS-CoV-2 variants. Overall study results and limits: After vaccination, reports described spike-specific CD8+ and CD4+ T cell responses as showing substantial breadth. Among vaccine recipients, spike-specific TCR breadth exceeded that of placebo recipients.

As to this clone: Its target is unknown.

CDR3 size: 13 residues. The V gene's germline CDR1 is SGHRS and CDR2 YFSETQ. J gave up 7 bases and V 2 bases, and 3 bases lay outside the gene matches. Some clones are missing from TCRdb's copy, which holds only in-frame ones; the method was immunoSEQ multiplex PCR. The sample shows more than 150,000 clones, around nine tenths of them seen only once. The gene calls are TRBV5-1 and TRBJ1-5; 7 bases fit TRBD1. This TCR was sampled from a human donor who had recovered from COVID-19. Specimen: peripheral blood, collected after recovery from COVID-19. The CDR3 DNA is TGCGCCAGCAGCTTAGGGGGCGAACAGCCCCAGCATTTT. This encodes CASSLGGEQPQHF.